Shown below are 25 T cell receptor beta chains from a single sample sequenced in a study of shared clonotypes between healthy human individuals. TCRdb's copy holds only in-frame clones and misses some; the assay was immunoSEQ multiplex PCR. The profile shows some 2,500,000 clones, around 93% of them singletons. Sample: naive CD4+ T cells from PBMCs. This sample's subset: CD45RA+ positively selected. These receptors were collected from a young man in good health. Some clones in this sample may be carry-over from other donors' samples.

The chain employs TRBV19 and TRBJ1-1; the match to TRBD1 covers 7 bases. The V segment lost 5 bases and the J segment 0 bases; nucleotides outside the gene matches: 6. The CDR3 totals 15 residues. Per the germline V gene, CDR1 is LNHDA and CDR2 is SQIVND (reference sequence). Here the CDR3 reads CASSFRTGLNTEAFF. As DNA, the CDR3 is TGTGCCAGTAGTTTCCGGACAGGATTGAACACTGAAGCTTTCTTT.

The chain is built from TRBV14 and TRBJ2-7, with a tentative D call TRBD2 (6 bases). Germline CDR1 SGHDN, CDR2 FVKESK. V gave up 1 base and J gave up 4 bases, with 17 bases separating them. The CDR3 loop spans 16 amino acids. Here the CDR3 DNA reads TGTGCCAGCAGCCAAGGGGGGGAGACGGAGCAATACGAGCAGTACTTC. It encodes CASSQGGETEQYEQYF. Complete variable domain (other parts from reference TRBV14 and TRBJ2-7): EAGVTQFPSHSVIEKGQTVTLRCDPISGHDNLYWYRRVMGKEIKFLLHFVKESKQDESGMPNNRFLAERTGGTYSTLKVQPAELEDSGVYFCASSQGGETEQYEQYFGPGTRLTVT.

The rearrangement links TRBV19 to TRBJ2-5, with D possibly being TRBD2 (6 bases). Trimming removed 4 bases at V and 5 bases at J, with 20 bases between. Germline V gene sequence: CDR1 LNHDA, CDR2 SQIVND (reference sequence). CDR3 size: 16 residues. In DNA, the CDR3 is TGTGCCAGTAGTAGATCCAGTCCTCACGGGGGTGAGACCCAGTACTTC. Its translation: CASSRSSPHGGETQYF.

The rearrangement uses TRBV28 and TRBJ2-5; 7 nucleotides agree with TRBD1. With V trimmed by 6 bases and J by 6 bases, 7 bases remained unmatched. Germline values: CDR1 MDHEN, CDR2 SYDVKM. This CDR3 has 13 residues. The CDR3 DNA is TGTGCCAGCAGACAGGGGTTCGGACAGACCCAGTACTTC. Translation gives CASRQGFGQTQYF.

This clone was seen a single time. The chain is built from TRBV18 and TRBJ2-1; D ambiguous. The CDR3 has 9 residues. Germline values: CDR1 KGHSH, CDR2 LQKENI. V lost 3 bases and J lost 16, with 7 bases in between. The CDR3 coding sequence is TGTGCCAGCTCACCGGGCCTTTTCTTC. Its translation: CASSPGLFF.

This chain uses TRBV5-5 with TRBJ1-2, with 9 bases identical to TRBD1. The CDR3 is 17 residues long. V lost 4 bases, J lost 1 base, and 11 bases stayed unmatched. Germline V gives CDR1 SGHKS, CDR2 YYEKEE (reference sequence). CDR3 in DNA: TGTGCCAGCAGCCCGCGCCGGGGGACAGGGATTAACTATGGCTACACCTTC. Protein sequence: CASSPRRGTGINYGYTF.

This chain joins TRBV5-1 and TRBJ1-3; a possible D gene is TRBD1 (5 bases). Per germline, CDR1 SGHRS and CDR2 YFSETQ. Trimming pared 2 bases from V and 1 base from J, leaving 7 bases between. The length of the CDR3 is 14 residues. CDR3 sequence (DNA): TGCGCCAGCAGCTTCGGGACTTCTGGAAACACCATATATTTT. This translates into CASSFGTSGNTIYF.

V and J are TRBV5-1 and TRBJ2-7; 7 nucleotides line up with TRBD1. V gave up 4 bases and J gave up 9 bases; unmatched junction bases: 13. This CDR3 region has 14 residues. Germline-derived CDR1 and CDR2 are SGHRS and YFSETQ. This CDR3 is CASSPGTVQALQYF. CDR3 coding DNA: TGCGCCAGCAGCCCTGGGACAGTCCAGGCATTGCAGTACTTC.

The V call is TRBV6-1, the J call TRBJ2-7; 9 nucleotides align to TRBD2. CDR1 is MNHNS and CDR2 is SASEGT in the germline V gene. This CDR3 is built from 15 residues. V lost 3 bases, J lost 2 bases, and 5 bases stayed unmatched. The CDR3 loop reads CASSDDSGGTYEQYF. CDR3 nucleotide sequence: TGTGCCAGCAGTGATGACAGCGGGGGGACCTACGAGCAGTACTTC.

The V and J genes are TRBV5-1 and TRBJ2-3, with D uncertain. The CDR3 consists of 12 residues. Germline-derived CDR1 and CDR2 are SGHRS and YFSETQ. The V gene lost 6 bases and the J gene lost 2 bases, with 7 bases spanning the gap. DNA for the CDR3: TGCGCCAGCATAAGCGACACAGATACGCAGTATTTT. As protein: CASISDTDTQYF. Full variable domain (missing parts from reference TRBV5-1 and TRBJ2-3): KAGVTQTPRYLIKTRGQQVTLSCSPISGHRSVSWYQQTPGQGLQFLFEYFSETQRNKGNFPGRFSGRQFSNSRSEMNVSTLELGDSALYLCASISDTDTQYFGPGTRLTVL.

The chain carries TRBV7-9 and TRBJ2-4; perhaps TRBD1 as D (6 bases). The CDR3 length is 16 residues. From germline, CDR1 is SEHNR and CDR2 FQNEAQ (reference sequence). The ends were cut back, 4 bases at V and 4 bases at J, with 17 bases in the middle. CDR3 sequence: CASSSPRDIWKNIQYF. The CDR3 DNA reads as TGTGCCAGCAGCTCCCCACGGGACATCTGGAAAAACATTCAGTACTTC.

The rearrangement uses TRBV4-1 and TRBJ1-4, with TRBD1 matching over 8 bases. The CDR3 covers 16 residues. Germline trimming cut 4 bases from V and 4 bases from J; bases unmatched to any gene: 8. Germline V gene lookup returns CDR1 MGHRA and CDR2 YSYEKL. The CDR3 spells CASSPGTGALNEKLFF. CDR3 sequence (DNA): TGCGCCAGCAGCCCTGGGACAGGAGCCCTTAATGAAAAACTGTTTTTT.

The J gene is TRBJ2-1, the V gene TRBV28; a weak D match, TRBD2 (6 bases). V lost 6 bases, J lost 0 bases, and 21 bases lay in between. CDR1 is MDHEN and CDR2 is SYDVKM in the germline V gene. There are 18 residues in the CDR3. CDR3 coding DNA: TGTGCCAGCAGCCCGGGACTTCCCTGGCGGAGCTCCTACAATGAGCAGTTCTTC. Protein product: CASSPGLPWRSSYNEQFF. Combining the CDR3 with reference TRBV28 and TRBJ2-1 gives the whole variable domain DVKVTQSSRYLVKRTGEKVFLECVQDMDHENMFWYRQDPGLGLRLIYFSYDVKMKEKGDIPEGYSVSREKKERFSLILESASTNQTSMYLCASSPGLPWRSSYNEQFFGPGTRLTVL.

The rearrangement joins TRBV4-3 to TRBJ2-5; 9 bases match TRBD2. CDR1 LGHNA and CDR2 YSLEER come from the germline V gene. The V gene end was trimmed by 3 bases and the J gene end by 2 bases; junction bases not matched to a gene: 4. The CDR3 covers 15 residues. The CDR3 reads CASSQLAGLQETQYF. The CDR3 DNA is TGCGCCAGCAGCCAGCTAGCGGGGCTACAAGAGACCCAGTACTTC.

The chain employs TRBV2 and TRBJ2-7; 8 bases line up with TRBD2. Germline V gene lookup returns CDR1 SNHLY and CDR2 FYNNEI. The CDR3 length is 15 residues. V lost 3 bases, J lost 5 bases, and 9 bases stayed unmatched. The CDR3 reads CASSEEASGPHEQYF. The CDR3 DNA reads TGTGCCAGCAGTGAGGAGGCTAGCGGGCCCCACGAGCAGTACTTC.

In this sample, this clone turned up once. The chain carries TRBV9 and TRBJ2-7; 9 bases agree with TRBD2. Losses at the gene ends were 2 bases for V and 3 bases for J; bases not matched to a gene: 6. This CDR3 region has 15 residues. Per germline, CDR1 SGDLS and CDR2 YYNGEE. CDR3 region: CASSVSGSPYYEQYF. The CDR3 DNA follows: TGTGCCAGCAGCGTTAGCGGGAGCCCTTACTACGAGCAGTACTTC.

This chain links TRBV9 with TRBJ2-7; TRBD1 is a possible D gene (6 bases). The CDR3 runs to 15 residues. The V end was cut by 1 base, the J end by 5 bases, with 16 bases between. The V gene's germline CDR1 is SGDLS and CDR2 YYNGEE. CDR3 amino acids: CASSVFPGDVDEQYF. The CDR3 region has the DNA TGTGCCAGCAGCGTATTCCCAGGGGACGTCGACGAGCAGTACTTC.

On this clone: One end of the junction does not line up with germline, which may come from a read error. This chain uses TRBV20-1 with TRBJ1-2, with TRBD1 as a possible D gene (5 bases). Germline V gives CDR1 DFQATT, CDR2 SNEGSKA (reference sequence). The CDR3 runs to 10 residues. The chain's CDR3 is CSARWGRVPF. The CDR3 DNA reads TGCAGTGCTAGATGGGGCCGAGTACCCTTC.

Concerning this clone: Mismatch with germline at one junction end may stem from a read error. The genes are TRBV28 and TRBJ2-3, with 9 bases aligning to TRBD2. From germline, CDR1 is MDHEN and CDR2 SYDVKM. The length of the CDR3 is 15 residues. The CDR3 DNA reads as TGTGCCAGCAGGGGTAGCGGGAGAGGCACGGATACGCAGTATTTT. Amino acid sequence: CASRGSGRGTDTQYF.

The CDR3 loop reads CASRAGLAGDEQYF. DNA for the CDR3: TGTGCCAGCAGAGCGGGTCTAGCGGGAGATGAGCAGTACTTC. V and J are TRBV2 and TRBJ2-7, with TRBD2 matching 10 bases. The CDR3 consists of 14 residues. The germline V gene encodes CDR1 SNHLY and CDR2 FYNNEI. V lost 6 bases, J lost 7 bases, and 9 bases stayed unmatched.

V is TRBV2 and J is TRBJ1-5, with TRBD1 as a possible D gene (5 bases). Germline CDR1 SNHLY, CDR2 FYNNEI. V was shortened by 6 bases and J by 11 bases, with 14 bases between the two germline ends. The CDR3 contains 12 residues. The CDR3 here is CASRKDTMAQHF. CDR3 bases: TGTGCCAGCAGAAAGGACACCATGGCCCAGCATTTT.

This sequence joins TRBV7-2 and TRBJ2-7; 7 positions agree with TRBD2. This CDR3 comprises 14 residues. V dropped 1 base and J dropped 6; count of bases not matched to a gene: 6. Germline CDR1 reads SGHTA; CDR2 reads FQGNSA. Here the CDR3 reads CASSLVGGSVEQYF. In DNA, the CDR3 is TGTGCCAGCAGCTTAGTCGGCGGGAGTGTCGAGCAGTACTTC.

On this clone: Other DNA sequences from this sample encode an identical CDR3 as well. The rearrangement links TRBV5-1 to TRBJ2-7, with 10 positions matching TRBD2. This CDR3 has 15 amino acids. J gave up 4 bases and V 0 bases, and 4 bases lay outside the gene matches. CDR1 and CDR2 from the germline V gene are SGHRS and YFSETQ. CDR3 residues: CASSLASGSAYEQYF. Here the CDR3 DNA reads TGCGCCAGCAGCTTGGCTAGCGGGAGTGCTTACGAGCAGTACTTC.

This clone was detected once. The chain combines TRBV7-8 with TRBJ2-7, with TRBD2 identical over 8 bases. The CDR3 is made up of 16 amino acids. CDR1 is SGHVS and CDR2 is FQNEAQ in the germline V gene. After removal of 4 bases from V and 3 bases from J, the junction contained 11 bases not matched to a gene. The CDR3 sequence: CASSSTSGRNGYEQYF. CDR3 nucleotide sequence: TGTGCCAGCAGCTCCACTAGCGGCCGGAACGGCTACGAGCAGTACTTC.

The CDR3 here is CASSELPSGSTDTQYF. DNA for the CDR3: TGTGCCAGCAGTGAACTCCCTAGCGGAAGCACAGATACGCAGTATTTT. J is TRBJ2-3 and V is TRBV25-1; 7 bases align to TRBD2. The CDR3 totals 16 residues. CDR1 and CDR2 from the germline V gene are MGHDK and SYGVNS. The V segment lost 2 bases and the J segment 0 bases; nucleotides outside the gene matches: 5.